This TCR beta chain comes out of a study of T cells in Graves' hyperthyroidism and ophthalmopathy (dated 2019 in TCRdb). About the study as a whole: Peripheral blood samples were taken at initial diagnosis, before any treatment was given. To identify distinguishing TCR V-J signatures, a discovery cohort of some 99 patients was used, comprising approximately 40 with Graves' ophthalmopathy and around 60 with stable Graves' hyperthyroidism. Prospective prediction of ophthalmopathy was tested in an independent validation cohort of about 19 hyperthyroidism patients and some 17 patients who later progressed to ophthalmopathy. For training and testing, the 100 or so patients in the discovery cohort were randomly divided in a 7:3 ratio. In more than five Graves' hyperthyroidism patients, the study also compared T-cell repertoires from thyroid tissue with T-cell repertoires from blood. After blood sampling, hyperthyroidism patients were treated with methimazole at a starting dose of 30 mg daily, and ophthalmopathy patients were treated with high-dose intravenous methylprednisolone. The paper describes TCR Vbeta CDR3 sequencing of about 140 peripheral blood samples, made up of 43 ophthalmopathy patients, roughly 75 hyperthyroidism patients and 17 progressor patients. Paper-wide results and their limitations: In cross-validation, a model built on a 13 V-J signature told ophthalmopathy apart from stable hyperthyroidism with over 85% sensitivity and about 81% specificity, and in testing the same model reached 80%/75%. Most expanded thyroid clonotypes (frequency above 0.001) were also detected in blood, a finding suggesting that blood repertoires may reflect thyroid immune responses. In validation, progression to ophthalmopathy was predicted by the model with 70% to 71% sensitivity and just over 72% specificity, a median of around 5.9 months before onset. Sample size was not statistically predetermined, and investigators were not blinded to group allocation.

The hyperthyroidism patients were between 18 and 65 years old and newly diagnosed, with a disease duration of less than 2 months. Any patient with an uncontrolled infection, another autoimmune disease, pregnancy or lactation was excluded. Diagnoses were established on the basis of clinical symptoms, serum thyroxine and TRAb, thyroid ultrasound, and orbital computed tomography. For progressor patients, blood was drawn at the first diagnosis of hyperthyroidism, before any ophthalmopathy symptoms had appeared. PBMCs were separated from roughly 10 ml of fresh peripheral blood using Ficoll-Paque density gradient centrifugation. Progressor patients were initially diagnosed with Graves' hyperthyroidism and developed ophthalmopathy during follow-up. Total RNA was extracted with Trizol reagent, and quality was checked on an Agilent 2100 Bioanalyzer. V loses 3 bases of germline sequence and J loses 8 bases, and the interval between the two ends is 14 bases. According to the germline V gene, CDR1 reads SGHDT and CDR2 reads YYEEEE. The CDR3 goes from the cysteine to the phenylalanine over 13 residues. The sequence is cut down to CDR3 DNA, 39 bases in frame from base 1.

The TCR beta CDR3 regions were amplified from RNA transcripts. The first round of RT-PCR for the TCR CDR3 was performed with the HTBI primer set and the Qiagen OneStep RT-PCR kit. The libraries were constructed in a second round of multiplex PCR and then size-selected and purified. The libraries were sequenced on an Illumina HiSeq2000 using paired-end 100 bp reads. In the source study's methods: SOAPnuke was used to process the raw data, with reads discarded if the reads contained adapters or uncalled bases, had a mean Phred below 15, or lacked an exact constant-primer or identifier match. High-quality paired reads were merged using COPE v1.2.5, and each unique nucleotide sequence was defined as a clonotype. MiTCR v1.1 was used to align clonotypes to the IMGT TRBV, TRBD and TRBJ reference segments. Only V-J combinations with frequency above 0.0001, covering 98% to 99.2% of repertoires, were analysed. The TCS score was defined as the ratio of F50 (clonal expansion) to E x V (chaos), calculated using BLOSUM62-based TCRdist between CDR3 peptides within each V-J. Welch's t-statistics and random forest reduced around 520 V-J features to about 12, which were used in a naive Bayes classifier (R e1071). The public sequencing data were trimmed at Q25 with fastp and processed into clonotypes with MiXCR by TCRdb, which kept only in-frame beta chains. Rows matching on CDR3 protein sequence are summarized as one entry with the most common DNA and genes. TCRdb's processing, not the authors', yielded these V and J calls. The sample table lists around 700,000 distinct CDR3 sequences, approximately 19% of them with a count of one. Of the sample, over 15% falls within the top ten clones.

As for this clonotype: Its antigen remains undetermined. Nothing much larger sits one base from this clone, and base qualities are not available.

This TCR was recovered from a woman between 50 and 59 years old with Graves' hyperthyroidism that later progressed to Graves' ophthalmopathy. The sequenced sample consisted of blood. The chain couples TRBV5-6 to TRBJ1-2, and perhaps TRBD1 as D gene, on 5 matching bases. The CDR3 sequence is CASSYTAGQGYTF. The DNA sequence is given as TGTGCCAGCAGCTACACTGCAGGACAAGGCTACACCTTC. The reference TRBV5-6 and TRBJ1-2 proteins fill in what lies around the CDR3, so the full variable domain reads DAGVTQSPTHLIKTRGQQVTLRCSPKSGHDTVSWYQQALGQGPQFIFQYYEEEERQRGNFPDRFSGHQFPNYSSELNVNALLLGDSALYLCASSYTAGQGYTFGSGTRLTVV.